The rows below give T cell receptor beta chains drawn from one sample of a study of shared clonotypes between healthy human individuals. Produced via immunoSEQ multiplex PCR; TCRdb's table is partial and in-frame only. The sample includes nearly 2 million clones, about 95% of them seen just once. The source material was naive CD8+ T cells sorted from blood. The receptors stem from a man in his late teens or twenties in good health. The CDR3 runs from the conserved cysteine through the conserved F or W. The D gene is left open where the match is weak. Size is omitted from some rows. Given values are once, few, many or a class for expanded clones.

CDR3aa,CDR3nt,d_gene,abundance,j_gene,v_gene
CSVQDLNYGYTF,TGCAGCGTTCAGGATCTAAACTATGGCTACACCTTC,.,.,TRBJ1-2,TRBV29-1
CASSLAGGGQPQHF,TGCGCCAGCAGCTTGGCGGGGGGAGGACAGCCCCAGCATTTT,.,.,TRBJ1-5,TRBV5-1
CASVQGVSTDTQYF,TGTGCCAGCGTGCAGGGGGTGAGCACAGATACGCAGTATTTT,TRBD1,once,TRBJ2-3,TRBV9
CASSLEPGANVLTF,TGCGCCAGCAGCTTGGAACCCGGGGCCAACGTCCTGACTTTC,.,.,TRBJ2-6,TRBV5-1
CASSYILETQYF,TGTGCCAGCAGTTACATACTGGAGACCCAGTACTTC,.,.,TRBJ2-5,TRBV6-6
CASSLDGAGTGNEQYF,TGCGCCAGCAGCTTGGACGGTGCCGGGACAGGGAACGAGCAGTACTTC,TRBD1,.,TRBJ2-7,TRBV5-1
CASSWASGAGGELFF,TGTGCCAGCAGTTGGGCTAGCGGGGCAGGCGGGGAGCTGTTTTTT,TRBD2,.,TRBJ2-2,TRBV6-5
CAWNQGTGELFF,TGTGCCTGGAATCAGGGGACCGGGGAGCTGTTTTTT,.,.,TRBJ2-2,TRBV30
CASNPDYGYTF,TGTGCCAGCAACCCGGACTATGGCTACACCTTC,.,.,TRBJ1-2,TRBV6-1
CASSFPSGAYNEQFF,TGTGCCAGCAGCTTCCCTAGCGGGGCTTACAATGAGCAGTTCTTC,TRBD2,.,TRBJ2-1,TRBV13
CASSLTGIPGNTIYF,TGCGCCAGCAGCTTGACGGGGATCCCTGGAAACACCATATATTTT,.,.,TRBJ1-3,TRBV5-1
CASSSGTGGALGGYTF,TGTGCCAGCAGCTCGGGGACAGGGGGCGCCTTAGGCGGCTACACCTTC,TRBD1,.,TRBJ1-2,TRBV13
CASSPGFRPEAFF,TGTGCCAGCAGCCCAGGGTTTCGACCTGAAGCTTTCTTT,.,.,TRBJ1-1,TRBV7-6
CASSLVGQTYEQYF,TGCGCCAGCAGCTTAGTGGGACAGACTTACGAGCAGTACTTC,TRBD1,few,TRBJ2-7,TRBV5-1
CASSQGQGSYGYTF,TGCGCCAGCAGCCAGGGACAGGGAAGCTATGGCTACACCTTC,TRBD1,.,TRBJ1-2,TRBV4-1
CASSVQVSYEQYF,TGTGCCAGCAGCGTACAGGTCTCCTACGAGCAGTACTTC,.,.,TRBJ2-7,TRBV7-9
CASSSGRGRHSNQPQHF,TGTGCCAGCAGTTCCGGACGGGGTCGCCATAGCAATCAGCCCCAGCATTTT,.,.,TRBJ1-5,TRBV28
CAISEFEKSYGYTF,TGTGCCATCAGTGAGTTTGAGAAGAGCTATGGCTACACCTTC,.,.,TRBJ1-2,TRBV10-3
CASTGRGAQVDTQYF,TGTGCCTCCACAGGTCGGGGGGCGCAGGTAGATACGCAGTATTTT,.,.,TRBJ2-3,TRBV30
CASSLVLDEQFF,TGTGCCAGCAGCTTAGTGCTCGATGAGCAGTTCTTC,.,.,TRBJ2-1,TRBV7-9
CASSLPGDTEAFF,TGTGCCAGCAGTTTGCCCGGGGACACTGAAGCTTTCTTT,.,once,TRBJ1-1,TRBV28
CASSQEGLSSYEQYF,TGCGCCAGCAGCCAAGAGGGGCTGAGCTCCTACGAGCAGTACTTC,.,.,TRBJ2-7,TRBV4-1
CASSYSVSKNIQYF,TGTGCCAGCAGTTACTCGGTCAGCAAAAACATTCAGTACTTC,.,.,TRBJ2-4,TRBV6-5
CASRQGLGDTQYF,TGTGCCAGCAGACAAGGACTTGGGGATACGCAGTATTTT,.,.,TRBJ2-3,TRBV6-5
CASSFGQGPIYGYTF,TGTGCCAGCAGCTTCGGACAGGGGCCGATCTATGGCTACACCTTC,TRBD1,.,TRBJ1-2,TRBV11-2
CSVEPLDRLSYEQYF,TGCAGCGTTGAACCACTGGACAGACTATCCTACGAGCAGTACTTC,.,.,TRBJ2-7,TRBV29-1
CASSYSDIGYGYTF,TGTGCCAGCAGTTACTCCGACATAGGCTATGGCTACACCTTC,.,.,TRBJ1-2,TRBV6-5
CASRPLAGNEQFF,TGTGCCAGCAGGCCGCTAGCGGGGAATGAGCAGTTCTTC,TRBD2,.,TRBJ2-1,TRBV9
CARSEDRGPYEQYF,TGTGCCAGAAGCGAAGACAGGGGACCCTACGAGCAGTACTTC,TRBD1,.,TRBJ2-7,TRBV5-3
CASSFQGEAPEAFF,TGTGCCAGCAGTTTCCAGGGTGAGGCTCCTGAAGCTTTCTTT,.,.,TRBJ1-1,TRBV27
CASRHEGWEGETQYF,TGTGCCAGTAGACATGAAGGGTGGGAGGGGGAGACCCAGTACTTC,TRBD2,.,TRBJ2-5,TRBV19
CASSLLGNIQYF,TGTGCCAGCAGTTTGTTGGGAAACATTCAGTACTTC,.,.,TRBJ2-4,TRBV28
CASSLYDSYEQYF,TGTGCCAGCAGCTTGTATGATTCCTACGAGCAGTACTTC,.,.,TRBJ2-7,TRBV5-6
CASSLIMIGTDTQYF,TGTGCCAGCAGCTTAATCATGATAGGCACAGATACGCAGTATTTT,.,.,TRBJ2-3,TRBV7-9
CASREPSGYEQYF,TGTGCCAGCAGAGAACCGTCAGGGTACGAGCAGTACTTC,.,.,TRBJ2-7,TRBV2
CATTPGYNHEKLFF,TGTGCCACCACCCCAGGGTATAACCATGAAAAACTGTTTTTT,.,.,TRBJ1-4,TRBV7-6
CASSFRAGASHNEQFF,TGTGCCAGCAGTTTTCGCGCAGGGGCTTCCCACAATGAGCAGTTCTTC,.,once,TRBJ2-1,TRBV27
CATSRAQDLGEQYF,TGTGCCACCAGCAGAGCCCAGGATTTAGGGGAGCAGTACTTC,.,.,TRBJ2-7,TRBV15
CASSSQGISYEQYF,TGTGCCAGCAGCTCACAGGGAATCTCCTACGAGCAGTACTTC,.,.,TRBJ2-7,TRBV11-2
CATSKPAYNSPLHF,TGTGCCACCAGCAAGCCGGCGTATAATTCACCCCTCCACTTT,.,.,TRBJ1-6,TRBV15
CASSLGASNQPQHF,TGTGCCAGCAGCTTGGGTGCTAGCAATCAGCCCCAGCATTTT,.,.,TRBJ1-5,TRBV7-9
CASSLGALRSKMSDTQYF,TGTGCCAGCAGCTTAGGCGCCCTTAGGTCCAAGATGTCAGATACGCAGTATTTT,.,.,TRBJ2-3,TRBV11-2
CASSFRKGTGLNYGYTF,TGTGCCAGCAGTTTCAGGAAGGGGACAGGGCTGAACTATGGCTACACCTTC,TRBD1,.,TRBJ1-2,TRBV28
CASSRVPGSGQPQHF,TGTGCCAGTAGTAGGGTGCCGGGGTCAGGTCAGCCCCAGCATTTT,.,.,TRBJ1-5,TRBV19
CANTGVGMETQYF,TGTGCCAACACAGGGGTTGGGATGGAGACCCAGTACTTC,TRBD1,.,TRBJ2-5,TRBV7-6
CASSEMAGSYEQYF,TGCGCCAGCAGTGAAATGGCGGGAAGCTACGAGCAGTACTTC,.,.,TRBJ2-7,TRBV10-2
CASSQSSGTGIYGYTF,TGCGCCAGCAGCCAAAGCTCCGGGACAGGCATCTATGGCTACACCTTC,TRBD1,.,TRBJ1-2,TRBV4-3
CASSAVPYEQYF,TGTGCCAGCAGCGCAGTCCCCTACGAGCAGTACTTC,.,.,TRBJ2-7,TRBV9
CASTSTLGDTIYF,TGTGCCAGCACCTCTACGCTAGGAGACACCATATATTTT,.,.,TRBJ1-3,TRBV6-1
CASSFSGAPNEKLFF,TGTGCCAGCAGCTTTTCAGGGGCGCCTAATGAAAAACTGTTTTTT,.,.,TRBJ1-4,TRBV5-4
CASSGAAGYSYEQYF,TGTGCCAGCAGTGGGGCCGCGGGGTACAGCTACGAGCAGTACTTC,.,.,TRBJ2-7,TRBV2
CASSFLGANSPLHF,TGTGCCAGTAGTTTCCTTGGGGCGAATTCACCCCTCCACTTT,.,.,TRBJ1-6,TRBV19
CASSQDSANPFSNDEQFF,TGCGCCAGCAGCCAAGATAGTGCGAATCCCTTCTCTAACGATGAGCAGTTCTTC,.,.,TRBJ2-1,TRBV4-1